Below are 26 T cell receptor beta chains sequenced from a single sample in a study of cytomegalovirus exposure and HLA in healthy donors. PCR used 60 Vbeta primers and 13 Jbeta primers. TCRdb keeps only in-frame clones here, not all; method: immunoSEQ multiplex PCR. The data show about 140,000 clones, and the top ten clones hold about 2.2%. Sequenced: PBMCs. The source of these receptors is a woman aged 18-30 years in good health and CMV-seronegative.

This chain links TRBV12-5 with TRBJ1-1, with TRBD1 matching 8 bases. V lost 6 bases, J lost 4 bases, and 10 bases stayed unmatched. CDR3 length: 15 amino acids. Per the germline V gene, CDR1 is LGHNT and CDR2 is FRNRAP. Here the CDR3 reads CASGPDRGEITEAFF. The CDR3 region has the DNA TGTGCTAGTGGCCCTGACAGGGGAGAGATCACTGAAGCTTTCTTT.

V and J are TRBV4-1 and TRBJ2-5; perhaps TRBD2 as D (6 bases). CDR1 and CDR2 from the germline V gene are MGHRA and YSYEKL. CDR3 length equals 16 residues. V was clipped by 4 bases and J by 1 base, with 16 bases between them. CDR3 bases: TGCGCCAGCAGCCTCATGGACGGCGGGACCCAAGAGACCCAGTACTTC. The encoded protein is CASSLMDGGTQETQYF.

The rearrangement links TRBV14 to TRBJ2-6, with D hard to call. The CDR3 is 14 residues long. The V end was cut by 5 bases, the J end by 0 bases, with 5 bases between. CDR1 and CDR2 from the germline V gene are SGHDN and FVKESK. CDR3 nucleotides: TGTGCCAGCAGCTCCATCTCTGGGGCCAACGTCCTGACTTTC. Its protein is CASSSISGANVLTF.

V and J are TRBV27 and TRBJ1-1, with D possibly being TRBD1 (5 bases). This CDR3 is 13 amino acids long. The germline gives CDR1 MNHEY, CDR2 SMNVEV (reference sequence). V was trimmed by 3 bases and J by 4 bases, leaving 9 bases between them. In DNA, the CDR3 is TGTGCCAGCAGTTTTGGGGCGGCCACTGAAGCTTTCTTT. The encoded protein is CASSFGAATEAFF.

The V gene is TRBV27, the J gene TRBJ2-1; D may be TRBD2 (6 bases). V lost 3 bases to trimming and J lost 7 bases, with 19 bases between them. This CDR3 region has 16 residues. CDR1 MNHEY and CDR2 SMNVEV come from the germline V gene (reference sequence). The CDR3 region is CASSFLSSAVWNEQFF. The CDR3, as DNA: TGTGCCAGCAGTTTTTTGTCTAGCGCGGTATGGAATGAGCAGTTCTTC.

The rearrangement links TRBV6-1 to TRBJ2-1; D uncertain. CDR1 is MNHNS, CDR2 SASEGT, per germline. This CDR3 spans 15 amino acids. Deletions cut 1 base from V and 8 bases from J, with 15 bases between. The CDR3 loop reads CASSEGHPVVYEQFF. The CDR3 coding sequence is TGTGCCAGCAGTGAAGGTCACCCGGTCGTCTATGAGCAGTTCTTC.

The CDR3 DNA reads TGCGCCAGCAGCTTGTTCCCAGGATACTCTGGAAACACCATATATTTT. As protein: CASSLFPGYSGNTIYF. The V and J genes are TRBV5-1 and TRBJ1-3; D is unclear. This CDR3 has 16 residues. Per germline, CDR1 SGHRS and CDR2 YFSETQ. V shed 1 base and J shed 0 bases, with 11 bases lying between them.

The chain links TRBV7-6 to TRBJ1-1; D is undetermined. The CDR3 contains 14 residues. V was clipped by 5 bases and J by 0 bases, with 10 bases between them. The germline V gene encodes CDR1 SGHVS and CDR2 FNYEAQ. CDR3 protein: CASSPRTMNTEAFF. The CDR3 coding sequence is TGTGCCAGCAGCCCCCGAACTATGAACACTGAAGCTTTCTTT.

Considering frequency, this clone is medium-sized. The chain couples TRBV27 to TRBJ2-3; D unclear. CDR1 is MNHEY, CDR2 SMNVEV, per germline (reference sequence). There are 13 residues in the CDR3. V shed 0 bases and J shed 4 bases, with 5 bases lying between them. The CDR3 protein is CASSLSRPDTQYF. For the CDR3, the DNA is TGTGCCAGCAGTTTATCGCGCCCAGATACGCAGTATTTT.

The genes are TRBV7-2 and TRBJ2-3, with D unresolved. The CDR3 sequence is 14 residues long. CDR1 and CDR2 (germline): SGHTA, FQGNSA. Deletions cut 5 bases from V and 6 bases from J, with 15 bases between. In DNA, the CDR3 is TGTGCCAGCAGCCCGAGGATAGGTCTGGATACGCAGTATTTT. Its translation: CASSPRIGLDTQYF.

The chain uses TRBV6-5 and TRBJ2-1, with a weak D call TRBD2 (5 bases). Germline values: CDR1 MNHEY, CDR2 SVGAGI. The CDR3 is made up of 16 amino acids. Trimming took 2 bases from V and 0 from J, leaving 11 bases between them. In DNA form, the CDR3 reads TGTGCCAGCAGTTACAGTCCCAGCGGCTCCTACAATGAGCAGTTCTTC. Its protein product is CASSYSPSGSYNEQFF.

The rearrangement joins TRBV6-1 to TRBJ2-7; D is possibly TRBD1 (6 bases). With 4 bases removed from V and 3 bases from J, the gap between germline ends came to 16 bases. The length of the CDR3 is 15 residues. Per germline, CDR1 MNHNS and CDR2 SASEGT. CDR3 amino acids: CASSVQGNANYEQYF. In DNA form, the CDR3 reads TGTGCCAGCAGTGTACAGGGAAATGCTAACTACGAGCAGTACTTC.

The V call is TRBV29-1, the J call TRBJ1-2; a possible D gene is TRBD1 (6 bases). The V gene's germline CDR1 is SQVTM and CDR2 ANQGSEA. The ends were cut back, 4 bases at V and 7 bases at J, with 13 bases in the middle. The CDR3 contains 12 residues. The CDR3 region is CSVGGGQGGYTF. The CDR3 DNA sequence: TGCAGCGTTGGGGGGGGGCAAGGTGGCTACACCTTC.

The genes are TRBV6-5 and TRBJ1-2; D gene unclear. V shed 6 bases and J shed 3 bases, with 5 bases lying between them. The CDR3 loop spans 11 amino acids. Germline V CDR1 and CDR2: MNHEY, SVGAGI. CDR3 sequence (DNA): TGTGCCAGCAGGCAGGACTATGGCTACACCTTC. This translates into CASRQDYGYTF.

The rearrangement links TRBV12-5 to TRBJ2-2; 11 nucleotides align to TRBD2. V dropped 6 bases and J dropped 5; count of bases not matched to a gene: 5. The CDR3 has 15 residues. CDR1 is LGHNT and CDR2 is FRNRAP in the germline V gene. The CDR3 sequence is CASGARLAGTGELFF. Here the CDR3 DNA reads TGTGCTAGTGGCGCCCGACTAGCGGGAACCGGGGAGCTGTTTTTT.

V usage is TRBV12-1 and J usage is TRBJ2-7; TRBD1 is taken as the D call from the table, unchecked against the DNA. TRBV12-1 is a pseudogene. The CDR3 spans 18 residues. As DNA, the CDR3 is TGTGCCAGCAGCCCGCTGGGGCTTCTAAGGCCCAGCTCCTACGAGCAGTACGTC. It specifies CASSPLGLLRPSSYEQYV.

This chain links TRBV5-1 with TRBJ2-1, with D tentatively TRBD1 (6 bases). With 0 bases removed from V and 9 bases from J, the gap between germline ends came to 16 bases. This CDR3 comprises 15 residues. Germline V gene lookup returns CDR1 SGHRS and CDR2 YFSETQ. The CDR3 reads CASSLEAAKGGEQFF. In nucleotides, the CDR3 is TGCGCCAGCAGCTTGGAAGCGGCCAAAGGGGGTGAGCAGTTCTTC. Supplemented by reference TRBV5-1 and TRBJ2-1, the full variable domain reads KAGVTQTPRYLIKTRGQQVTLSCSPISGHRSVSWYQQTPGQGLQFLFEYFSETQRNKGNFPGRFSGRQFSNSRSEMNVSTLELGDSALYLCASSLEAAKGGEQFFGPGTRLTVL.

The gene calls are TRBV6-6 and TRBJ2-2, with 7 bases lining up with TRBD2. CDR1 and CDR2 (germline): MNHNY, SVGAGI (reference sequence). The CDR3 is made up of 14 amino acids. V trimming: 6 bases; J trimming: 6 bases; junction bases outside the gene matches: 7. This CDR3 is CASSYTTSSGELFF. Here the CDR3 DNA reads TGTGCCAGCAGCTACACGACTAGCTCCGGGGAGCTGTTTTTT.

The chain has TRBV2 and TRBJ1-2; possible D gene TRBD1, 6 bases. The CDR3 is made up of 13 amino acids. Germline CDR1 is SNHLY and CDR2 is FYNNEI. V was clipped by 2 bases and J by 2 bases, with 6 bases between them. The CDR3 region is CASSEQGNYGYTF. DNA of the CDR3: TGTGCCAGCAGTGAACAGGGGAACTATGGCTACACCTTC.

V is TRBV2 and J is TRBJ2-7, with D tentatively TRBD1 (8 bases). Deletions cut 7 bases from V and 13 bases from J, with 26 bases between. The length of the CDR3 is 14 residues. Germline values: CDR1 SNHLY, CDR2 FYNNEI. In nucleotides, the CDR3 is TGTGCCAGCAAAGCCCTCACAGGGGGGGACATCAGTTACGTC. Translation: CASKALTGGDISYV.

V and J are TRBV5-5 and TRBJ2-5; 7 bases are a match to TRBD1. Germline V gene sequence: CDR1 SGHKS, CDR2 YYEKEE (reference sequence). After removal of 4 bases from V and 0 bases from J, the junction contained 3 bases not matched to a gene. CDR3 length: 14 amino acids. The DNA of the CDR3 is TGTGCCAGCAGCCCGACAGGGCACCAAGAGACCCAGTACTTC. Translated, it gives CASSPTGHQETQYF.

This chain connects TRBV30 to TRBJ1-2; 9 bases agree with TRBD1. J gave up 14 bases and V 4 bases, and 14 bases lay outside the gene matches. This CDR3 has 13 amino acids. Germline lookup yields CDR1 GTSNPN and CDR2 SVGIG (reference sequence). The CDR3 sequence is CAWTPPPGQGLTF. CDR3 coding DNA: TGTGCCTGGACCCCACCCCCGGGACAGGGATTGACCTTC.

The chain couples TRBV11-2 to TRBJ2-1; 8 nucleotides align to TRBD2. Per germline, CDR1 SGHAT and CDR2 FQNNGV. CDR3 length: 14 residues. Losses at the gene ends were 6 bases for V and 5 bases for J; bases not matched to a gene: 6. The CDR3 region is CASRATSGNNEQFF. The CDR3 region has the DNA TGTGCCAGCAGGGCAACTAGCGGTAACAATGAGCAGTTCTTC.

The gene calls are TRBV5-1 and TRBJ2-1, with 9 bases aligning to TRBD1. The CDR3 sequence is 15 residues long. Germline lookup yields CDR1 SGHRS and CDR2 YFSETQ. V shed 0 bases, J shed 8 bases, and the junction held 6 bases outside the gene matches. The CDR3 is CASSLDIRTGDEQFF. As DNA, the CDR3 is TGCGCCAGCAGCTTGGATATCAGGACAGGGGATGAGCAGTTCTTC.

The rearrangement uses TRBV28 and TRBJ2-1, with 9 bases matching TRBD2. The V segment lost 5 bases and the J segment 5 bases; nucleotides outside the gene matches: 7. This CDR3 comprises 15 residues. Germline CDR1 reads MDHEN; CDR2 reads SYDVKM. The CDR3 bases are TGTGCCAGCAGTACCTCCGGGACTAGCAACAATGAGCAGTTCTTC. Encoded protein: CASSTSGTSNNEQFF.

The chain joins TRBV28 to TRBJ1-5; a weak D match, TRBD1 (6 bases). Germline CDR1 MDHEN, CDR2 SYDVKM. Between the trimmed V and J ends, which lost 10 bases and 5 bases, there was a span of 15 bases. The CDR3 has 13 amino acids. The CDR3 DNA sequence: TGTGCCACTAAGAGGACAGATCATCAGCCCCAGCATTTT. Its protein is CATKRTDHQPQHF.